These 18 T cell receptor beta chains were sequenced from one sample in a study of cytomegalovirus exposure and HLA in healthy donors. The method was immunoSEQ multiplex PCR; TCRdb's version includes in-frame clones alone and lacks a portion of them. The data hold some 90,000 clones, with around 96% observed a single time. The sequenced material came from PBMCs. The receptors come from a man between 18 and 29 years old in good health and CMV-seronegative.

The CDR3 DNA reads TGTGCCAGCAGTCGAAGGGGGTATAGCGACAATGAGCAGTTCTTC. It encodes CASSRRGYSDNEQFF. J is TRBJ2-1 and V is TRBV28; perhaps TRBD1 as D (6 bases). V was clipped by 5 bases and J by 5 bases, with 16 bases between them. This CDR3 is 15 amino acids long. Germline loops: CDR1 MDHEN, CDR2 SYDVKM. Drawing the rest from reference TRBV28 and TRBJ2-1, the complete variable domain is DVKVTQSSRYLVKRTGEKVFLECVQDMDHENMFWYRQDPGLGLRLIYFSYDVKMKEKGDIPEGYSVSREKKERFSLILESASTNQTSMYLCASSRRGYSDNEQFFGPGTRLTVL.

The J gene is TRBJ2-5, the V gene TRBV10-1; TRBD2 might be the D (6 bases). Germline CDR1 reads WNHNN; CDR2 reads SYGVQD (reference sequence). The CDR3 is 14 residues long. V was pared by 4 bases and J by 5 bases, with 14 bases between. The CDR3, as DNA: TGCGCCAGCAGTGGAACCGCCGGAGGGGAGACCCAGTACTTC. Protein sequence: CASSGTAGGETQYF.

V usage is TRBV6-6 and J usage is TRBJ2-7, with TRBD1 matching over 7 bases. This CDR3 comprises 14 residues. V dropped 0 bases and J dropped 6; count of bases not matched to a gene: 5. Germline loops: CDR1 MNHNY, CDR2 SVGAGI (reference sequence). CDR3 residues: CASSYSTGTGEQYF. CDR3 bases: TGTGCCAGCAGTTACTCGACAGGGACGGGCGAGCAGTACTTC.

The V gene is TRBV11-3, the J gene TRBJ2-2; the D gene is possibly TRBD2 (6 bases). Trimming took off 4 bases at V and 10 bases at J, with 16 bases between the two ends. CDR3 length equals 14 residues. The germline V gene encodes CDR1 SGHNT and CDR2 YENEEA. The CDR3: CASSSYLEGAELFF. The CDR3 DNA sequence: TGTGCCAGCAGCTCTTACCTGGAGGGCGCGGAGCTGTTTTTT.

This CDR3 reads CASSYTGLFLYGYTF. The CDR3 region has the DNA TGTGCCAGCAGTTATACAGGTCTCTTCCTCTATGGCTACACCTTC. The chain couples TRBV27 to TRBJ1-2; possible D gene TRBD1, 5 bases. The CDR3 totals 15 residues. V gave up 4 bases and J gave up 4 bases, with 16 bases separating them. Germline CDR1 MNHEY, CDR2 SMNVEV (reference sequence).

The chain carries TRBV18 and TRBJ2-5; 8 positions agree with TRBD2. Germline CDR1 and CDR2: KGHSH and LQKENI. J was trimmed by 2 bases and V by 6 bases; bases with no gene match: 8. The CDR3 totals 15 residues. The CDR3: CASSRDGGRQETQYF. DNA of the CDR3: TGTGCCAGCTCTCGAGATGGCGGGAGGCAAGAGACCCAGTACTTC.

This chain links TRBV5-8 with TRBJ2-1; no definite D call. The CDR3 loop spans 12 amino acids. With 4 bases removed from V and 9 bases from J, the gap between germline ends came to 11 bases. Germline CDR1 and CDR2: SGHTS and YDEGEE. The CDR3 bases are TGTGCCAGCAGCCCCCTAGGTGGTGAGCAGTTCTTC. Its protein product is CASSPLGGEQFF.

The chain combines TRBV5-1 with TRBJ2-3, with 8 bases matching TRBD1. Per germline, CDR1 SGHRS and CDR2 YFSETQ. The CDR3 length is 15 residues. The V and J ends lost 1 base and 2 bases, in that order; junction bases with no gene match: 3. The CDR3: CASSLNRGDTDTQYF. DNA of the CDR3: TGCGCCAGCAGCTTGAACAGGGGGGACACAGATACGCAGTATTTT.

V usage is TRBV4-1 and J usage is TRBJ1-1, with D unclear. CDR3 size: 14 residues. The ends were cut back, 2 bases at V and 0 bases at J, with 7 bases in the middle. Germline loops: CDR1 MGHRA, CDR2 YSYEKL. CDR3 protein: CASSQILLNTEAFF. DNA for the CDR3: TGCGCCAGCAGCCAAATTTTATTGAACACTGAAGCTTTCTTT.

This rearrangement joins TRBV6-5 to TRBJ1-1; the match to TRBD1 covers 7 bases. Germline V CDR1 and CDR2: MNHEY, SVGAGI. The CDR3 has 13 residues. V lost 5 bases to trimming and J lost 4 bases; unmatched junction nucleotides: 4. CDR3 protein: CASSPGGSTEAFF. CDR3 in DNA: TGTGCCAGCAGTCCAGGGGGGAGCACTGAAGCTTTCTTT.

The chain recombines TRBV7-9 with TRBJ2-7, with 8 nucleotides matching TRBD1. Looked up from germline, CDR1 is SEHNR and CDR2 is FQNEAQ (reference sequence). Trimming took 2 bases from V and 6 from J; bases not matched to a gene: 18. CDR3 size: 18 residues. CDR3 sequence (DNA): TGTGCCAGCAGCTTATGGGCTCTCGGACAGGGCTCATCAAGCGAGCAGTACTTC. Amino acids: CASSLWALGQGSSSEQYF.

The chain links TRBV30 to TRBJ2-1, with TRBD1 as a possible D gene (7 bases). CDR3 length: 13 amino acids. From germline, CDR1 is GTSNPN and CDR2 SVGIG (reference sequence). V was clipped by 3 bases and J by 3 bases, with 9 bases between them. CDR3 in amino acids: CAWSQGGYNEQFF. CDR3 nucleotides: TGTGCCTGGAGCCAGGGGGGCTACAATGAGCAGTTCTTC.

J is TRBJ2-2 and V is TRBV28; D ambiguous. The V end was cut by 8 bases, the J end by 4 bases, with 8 bases between. Germline V gene data show CDR1 as MDHEN and CDR2 as SYDVKM. This CDR3 has 12 amino acids. The CDR3 coding sequence is TGTGCCAGCCCTTCGGGCACCGGGGAGCTGTTTTTT. It codes for CASPSGTGELFF.

The count of this clone is one. The rearrangement uses TRBV13 and TRBJ2-7; 11 nucleotides agree with TRBD2. The CDR3 is 16 amino acids. CDR1 is PRHDT, CDR2 FYEKMQ, per germline (reference sequence). V dropped 5 bases and J dropped 2; count of bases not matched to a gene: 8. As DNA, the CDR3 is TGTGCCAGCAGCCAAGGAGCTAGCGGGGGGACCTACGAGCAGTACGTC. This codes for CASSQGASGGTYEQYV.

The chain combines TRBV6-5 with TRBJ1-1; TRBD1 agrees at 8 bases. V was pared by 8 bases and J by 1 base, with 6 bases of the junction left unmatched. Germline V gives CDR1 MNHEY, CDR2 SVGAGI. This CDR3 is built from 14 residues. CDR3 nucleotides: TGTGCCAGCTACCCAGGGACAGGGAACACTGAAGCTTTCTTT. Its protein is CASYPGTGNTEAFF.

The V call is TRBV28, the J call TRBJ2-7, with 11 bases identical to TRBD2. The V gene's germline CDR1 is MDHEN and CDR2 SYDVKM. The V gene end was trimmed by 5 bases and the J gene end by 6 bases; junction bases not matched to a gene: 6. The CDR3 totals 14 residues. The CDR3 DNA is TGTGCCAGCAGTCAACTAGCGGGAGCAGTCGAGCAGTACTTC. Amino acids: CASSQLAGAVEQYF.

The chain combines TRBV27 with TRBJ1-5; perhaps TRBD1 as D (5 bases). The length of the CDR3 is 15 residues. CDR1 and CDR2 from the germline V gene are MNHEY and SMNVEV (reference sequence). Trimming removed 6 bases from V and 4 bases from J, with 16 bases in between. Here the CDR3 DNA reads TGTGCCAGCAGCCCATGGGGGGGAAGTAATCAGCCCCAGCATTTT. It encodes CASSPWGGSNQPQHF.

V usage is TRBV11-2 and J usage is TRBJ1-1; D is possibly TRBD1 (5 bases). The V and J ends lost 5 bases and 7 bases respectively, with 11 bases between them. This CDR3 comprises 12 residues. Germline CDR1 and CDR2: SGHAT and FQNNGV. CDR3 nucleotides: TGTGCCAGCAGCCAGGGTGGATTTGAAGCTTTCTTT. Residues: CASSQGGFEAFF.